These T cell receptor beta chains were read from a single sample in a study of cytomegalovirus exposure and HLA in healthy donors. Sequencing was performed with immunoSEQ multiplex PCR; in TCRdb, only in-frame clones are kept and a portion is missing. Of some 180,000 clones listed, around 85% are singletons. Sample: PBMCs. All receptors come from a woman aged 50 to 65 in good health and CMV-seronegative. Both conserved end residues are part of each CDR3. Each record gives: J gene, D gene, V gene, clone size, CDR3 length, CDR3 protein, CDR3 DNA. A D gene is named only where the DNA matches it firmly. Size is omitted from some rows. Given values are once, few, many or a class for expanded clones.

j_call: TRBJ2-1
d_call: TRBD2
v_call: TRBV29-1
clone_size: .
cdr3_length: 18
cdr3_aa: CSSGGGLAGRGSYNEQFF
cdr3_nt: TGCAGCTCCGGAGGGGGGCTAGCGGGACGAGGCTCCTACAATGAGCAGTTCTTC

j_call: TRBJ1-1
d_call: .
v_call: TRBV6-5
clone_size: .
cdr3_length: 13
cdr3_aa: CAISSTANTEAFF
cdr3_nt: TGTGCCATCTCATCGACAGCGAACACTGAAGCTTTCTTT

j_call: TRBJ1-3
d_call: .
v_call: TRBV18
clone_size: .
cdr3_length: 13
cdr3_aa: CASSDSLGNTIYF
cdr3_nt: TGTGCCAGCTCAGACAGTCTTGGAAACACCATATATTTT

j_call: TRBJ1-2
d_call: .
v_call: TRBV28
clone_size: .
cdr3_length: 14
cdr3_aa: CASSFGPANYGYTF
cdr3_nt: TGTGCCAGCAGTTTTGGCCCAGCTAACTATGGCTACACCTTC

j_call: TRBJ2-2
d_call: .
v_call: TRBV27
clone_size: few
cdr3_length: 15
cdr3_aa: CASTLLGANTGELFF
cdr3_nt: TGTGCCAGCACCCTTCTAGGGGCGAACACCGGGGAGCTGTTTTTT

j_call: TRBJ2-3
d_call: TRBD1
v_call: TRBV28
clone_size: .
cdr3_length: 16
cdr3_aa: CASSTPGTGGSDTQYF
cdr3_nt: TGTGCCAGCAGCACCCCGGGGACAGGGGGATCAGATACGCAGTATTTT

j_call: TRBJ1-5
d_call: .
v_call: TRBV19
clone_size: .
cdr3_length: 15
cdr3_aa: CASSITGHDNQPQHF
cdr3_nt: TGTGCCAGTAGTATCACGGGACACGACAATCAGCCCCAGCATTTT

j_call: TRBJ1-1
d_call: TRBD1
v_call: TRBV11-3
clone_size: few
cdr3_length: 15
cdr3_aa: CASSLGGQANTEAFF
cdr3_nt: TGTGCCAGCAGCCTCGGGGGACAGGCTAACACTGAAGCTTTCTTT

j_call: TRBJ2-1
d_call: TRBD1
v_call: TRBV5-6
clone_size: .
cdr3_length: 14
cdr3_aa: CASSPTGGAGEQFF
cdr3_nt: TGTGCCAGCAGCCCGACAGGGGGCGCGGGAGAGCAGTTCTTC

j_call: TRBJ2-5
d_call: TRBD2
v_call: TRBV10-1
clone_size: .
cdr3_length: 15
cdr3_aa: CASSESGLAGGGQYF
cdr3_nt: TGCGCCAGCAGTGAGTCGGGACTAGCCGGTGGAGGGCAGTACTTC

j_call: TRBJ1-3
d_call: .
v_call: TRBV28
clone_size: once
cdr3_length: 15
cdr3_aa: CASSRSLGSGNTIYF
cdr3_nt: TGTGCCAGCAGCCGCTCCCTCGGCTCTGGAAACACCATATATTTT

j_call: TRBJ1-2
d_call: TRBD1
v_call: TRBV2
clone_size: .
cdr3_length: 12
cdr3_aa: CASQGAIRGYTF
cdr3_nt: TGTGCCAGCCAGGGGGCAATCAGGGGCTACACCTTC

j_call: TRBJ2-5
d_call: TRBD1
v_call: TRBV27
clone_size: .
cdr3_length: 12
cdr3_aa: CASGNRGETQYF
cdr3_nt: TGTGCCAGCGGAAACAGGGGAGAGACCCAGTACTTC

j_call: TRBJ2-1
d_call: .
v_call: TRBV2
clone_size: few
cdr3_length: 13
cdr3_aa: CASSDNGYNEQFF
cdr3_nt: TGTGCCAGCAGCGACAACGGCTACAATGAGCAGTTCTTC

j_call: TRBJ2-3
d_call: TRBD1
v_call: TRBV6-5
clone_size: .
cdr3_length: 16
cdr3_aa: CASSYSAGGFSDTQYF
cdr3_nt: TGTGCCAGCAGTTACTCCGCAGGGGGCTTTTCGGATACGCAGTATTTT

j_call: TRBJ2-1
d_call: .
v_call: TRBV4-3
clone_size: .
cdr3_length: 14
cdr3_aa: CASSQGTSYNEQFF
cdr3_nt: TGCGCCAGCAGCCAAGGTACCAGTTACAATGAGCAGTTCTTC

j_call: TRBJ1-2
d_call: .
v_call: TRBV7-9
clone_size: once
cdr3_length: 14
cdr3_aa: CASSLVGAGYGYTF
cdr3_nt: TGTGCCAGCAGCTTAGTGGGAGCGGGCTATGGCTACACCTTC

j_call: TRBJ1-1
d_call: .
v_call: TRBV6-1
clone_size: .
cdr3_length: 15
cdr3_aa: CASSVVAGGGTEAFF
cdr3_nt: TGTGCCAGCAGTGTGGTAGCTGGGGGGGGCACTGAAGCTTTCTTT

j_call: TRBJ2-1
d_call: TRBD2
v_call: TRBV7-9
clone_size: .
cdr3_length: 16
cdr3_aa: CASSPRGDLAGSEQFF
cdr3_nt: TGTGCCAGCAGTCCTCGGGGGGACTTAGCGGGATCCGAGCAGTTCTTC

j_call: TRBJ2-5
d_call: .
v_call: TRBV14
clone_size: .
cdr3_length: 15
cdr3_aa: CASSQERGIGETQYF
cdr3_nt: TGTGCCAGCAGCCAAGAAAGGGGGATTGGAGAGACCCAGTACTTC

j_call: TRBJ2-7
d_call: .
v_call: TRBV7-8
clone_size: few
cdr3_length: 13
cdr3_aa: CASSSGPSYEQYF
cdr3_nt: TGTGCCAGCAGCTCAGGGCCGAGCTACGAGCAGTACTTC

j_call: TRBJ2-7
d_call: .
v_call: TRBV9
clone_size: few
cdr3_length: 15
cdr3_aa: CASSGGQGRNYEQYF
cdr3_nt: TGTGCCAGCAGCGGCGGTCAGGGAAGGAACTACGAGCAGTACTTC

j_call: TRBJ2-3
d_call: .
v_call: TRBV30
clone_size: .
cdr3_length: 16
cdr3_aa: CAWSWRERPSTDTQYF
cdr3_nt: TGTGCCTGGAGTTGGCGTGAGCGGCCTAGCACAGATACGCAGTATTTT

j_call: TRBJ1-5
d_call: .
v_call: TRBV7-9
clone_size: .
cdr3_length: 15
cdr3_aa: CASSLAGASNQPQHF
cdr3_nt: TGTGCCAGCAGCTTAGCAGGGGCAAGCAATCAGCCCCAGCATTTT

j_call: TRBJ1-2
d_call: TRBD1
v_call: TRBV28
clone_size: .
cdr3_length: 15
cdr3_aa: CASSSRQGGDYGYTF
cdr3_nt: TGTGCCAGCAGTTCCCGACAGGGAGGCGACTATGGCTACACCTTC

j_call: TRBJ1-2
d_call: TRBD1
v_call: TRBV7-2
clone_size: .
cdr3_length: 15
cdr3_aa: CASSPGTAPNYGYTF
cdr3_nt: TGTGCCAGCAGCCCCGGGACAGCGCCTAACTATGGCTACACCTTC

j_call: TRBJ2-5
d_call: .
v_call: TRBV27
clone_size: .
cdr3_length: 17
cdr3_aa: CASSFSPPAGHQETQYF
cdr3_nt: TGTGCCAGCAGTTTTTCCCCTCCCGCGGGGCACCAAGAGACCCAGTACTTC

j_call: TRBJ2-2
d_call: TRBD2
v_call: TRBV5-5
clone_size: .
cdr3_length: 16
cdr3_aa: CASRLPGLANTGELFF
cdr3_nt: TGTGCCAGCAGGCTTCCGGGACTAGCGAACACCGGGGAGCTGTTTTTT

j_call: TRBJ1-4
d_call: TRBD1
v_call: TRBV7-2
clone_size: .
cdr3_length: 19
cdr3_aa: CASSEWGRARGASNEKLFF
cdr3_nt: TGTGCCAGCAGCGAATGGGGTCGGGCCAGGGGGGCCTCTAATGAAAAACTGTTTTTT

j_call: TRBJ1-1
d_call: .
v_call: TRBV19
clone_size: .
cdr3_length: 15
cdr3_aa: CASSHPQGMNTEAFF
cdr3_nt: TGTGCCAGTAGTCACCCACAGGGAATGAACACTGAAGCTTTCTTT

j_call: TRBJ1-2
d_call: TRBD1
v_call: TRBV25-1
clone_size: .
cdr3_length: 15
cdr3_aa: CASSDRDRGGYGYTF
cdr3_nt: TGTGCCAGCAGTGATAGGGACAGGGGAGGCTATGGCTACACCTTC

j_call: TRBJ2-7
d_call: TRBD1
v_call: TRBV30
clone_size: .
cdr3_length: 14
cdr3_aa: CAWSVGTGEYEQYF
cdr3_nt: TGTGCCTGGAGTGTGGGGACAGGTGAATACGAGCAGTACTTC

j_call: TRBJ1-2
d_call: .
v_call: TRBV11-1
clone_size: once
cdr3_length: 16
cdr3_aa: CASSLRQGLTNYGYTF
cdr3_nt: TGTGCCAGCAGTCTCCGGCAGGGGTTAACCAACTATGGCTACACCTTC

j_call: TRBJ2-7
d_call: TRBD1
v_call: TRBV27
clone_size: .
cdr3_length: 15
cdr3_aa: CASIKPGQGTYEQYF
cdr3_nt: TGTGCCAGCATTAAACCGGGACAGGGGACTTACGAGCAGTACTTC

j_call: TRBJ2-7
d_call: .
v_call: TRBV11-2
clone_size: .
cdr3_length: 14
cdr3_aa: CASSPDNGKYEQYF
cdr3_nt: TGTGCCAGCAGTCCAGATAACGGGAAATACGAGCAGTACTTC

j_call: TRBJ1-1
d_call: .
v_call: TRBV19
clone_size: .
cdr3_length: 14
cdr3_aa: CASSMRGKNTEAFF
cdr3_nt: TGTGCCAGTAGTATGCGGGGGAAGAACACTGAAGCTTTCTTT

j_call: TRBJ2-5
d_call: .
v_call: TRBV4-2
clone_size: .
cdr3_length: 16
cdr3_aa: CASSQGNSGPQETQYF
cdr3_nt: TGTGCCAGCAGCCAAGGTAATAGCGGTCCTCAAGAGACCCAGTACTTC

j_call: TRBJ1-2
d_call: .
v_call: TRBV10-2
clone_size: .
cdr3_length: 15
cdr3_aa: CASSEYLPGIHGYTF
cdr3_nt: TGCGCCAGCAGTGAGTATCTTCCGGGGATCCATGGCTACACCTTC

j_call: TRBJ2-2
d_call: TRBD2
v_call: TRBV11-2
clone_size: .
cdr3_length: 15
cdr3_aa: CASSRTSGSYGELFF
cdr3_nt: TGTGCCAGCAGCCGAACTAGCGGTTCCTACGGGGAGCTGTTTTTT

j_call: TRBJ1-3
d_call: .
v_call: TRBV7-2
clone_size: .
cdr3_length: 17
cdr3_aa: CASSSSDSRNSGNTIYF
cdr3_nt: TGTGCCAGCAGCTCCTCGGACAGCCGGAACTCTGGAAACACCATATATTTT

j_call: TRBJ2-3
d_call: TRBD2
v_call: TRBV6-4
clone_size: .
cdr3_length: 14
cdr3_aa: CASSVAGGVDTQYF
cdr3_nt: TGTGCCAGCAGTGTTGCGGGAGGGGTGGATACGCAGTATTTT

j_call: TRBJ2-1
d_call: .
v_call: TRBV7-3
clone_size: .
cdr3_length: 16
cdr3_aa: CASSPQPSGSYNEQFF
cdr3_nt: TGTGCCAGCAGCCCCCAGCCAAGCGGTTCCTACAATGAGCAGTTCTTC